This T cell receptor (beta chain) came from a study of cytomegalovirus exposure and HLA in healthy donors. Study background: Per a later analysis, the approximately 700 first-cohort and 100 to 150 validation repertoires shared one platform.

Sequenced by immunoSEQ multiplex PCR; TCRdb stores in-frame clones only, minus some. The sample consists of about 47,000 clones, more than 85% of them appearing once. Trimming took 0 bases from V and 9 from J; bases not matched to a gene: 12. The CDR3 has 16 residues. Germline V gene lookup returns CDR1 SGHNT and CDR2 YYREEE (reference sequence). The V call is TRBV5-4, the J call TRBJ2-3; TRBD2 matches at 8 bases. This sequence was found in a man aged 18 to 29 in good health and CMV-seronegative. The sequenced material came from PBMCs. Here the CDR3 DNA reads TGTGCCAGCAGCTTGGAGGTAGCGGGGTTCACGGGAACGCAGTATTTT. Its translation: CASSLEVAGFTGTQYF. The entire variable domain, with the rest obtained from reference TRBV5-4 and TRBJ2-3, is as follows: ETGVTQSPTHLIKTRGQQVTLRCSSQSGHNTVSWYQQALGQGPQFIFQYYREEENGRGNFPPRFSGLQFPNYSSELNVNALELDDSALYLCASSLEVAGFTGTQYFGPGTRLTVL.